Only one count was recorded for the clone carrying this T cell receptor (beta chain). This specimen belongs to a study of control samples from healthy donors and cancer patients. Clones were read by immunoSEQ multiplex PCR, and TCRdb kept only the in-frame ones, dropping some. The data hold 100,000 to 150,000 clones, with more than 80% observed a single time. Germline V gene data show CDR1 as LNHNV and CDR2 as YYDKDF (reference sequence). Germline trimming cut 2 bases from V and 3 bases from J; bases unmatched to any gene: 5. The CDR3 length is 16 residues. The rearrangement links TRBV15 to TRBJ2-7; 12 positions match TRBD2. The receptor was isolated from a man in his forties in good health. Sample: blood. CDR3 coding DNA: TGTGCCACCAGCAGACGGACGGGACTAGCGGGCTACGAGCAGTACTTC. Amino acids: CATSRRTGLAGYEQYF.